A single sample gave rise to the 17 T cell receptor beta chains below, sequenced in a study of cytomegalovirus exposure and HLA in healthy donors. Amplification used 60 Vbeta primers and 13 Jbeta primers. The repertoire was sequenced with immunoSEQ multiplex PCR; TCRdb's copy has only in-frame clones and lacks some. The table shows around 92,000 clones, with around 80% occurring only once. Sequencing used PBMCs. The receptor source for this set is a man in his fifties or sixties in good health and CMV-seropositive.

This clone was counted between two and nine times. V is TRBV5-4 and J is TRBJ1-2; possibly TRBD1 for D (6 bases). Trimming removed 0 bases from V and 4 bases from J, with 13 bases in between. The CDR3 is 15 residues long. Germline CDR1 is SGHNT and CDR2 is YYREEE (reference sequence). The CDR3 spells CASSLVDRGLYGYTF. The CDR3 DNA sequence: TGTGCCAGCAGCTTGGTGGACAGAGGCCTCTATGGCTACACCTTC.

The chain recombines TRBV5-1 with TRBJ2-3; D not certain. This CDR3 region has 15 residues. V was shortened by 3 bases and J by 2 bases, with 13 bases between the two germline ends. Per the germline V gene, CDR1 is SGHRS and CDR2 is YFSETQ. The CDR3 DNA is TGCGCCAGCAGCTGGCAGGAACCTCACACAGATACGCAGTATTTT. It codes for CASSWQEPHTDTQYF. Looking up the rest from reference TRBV5-1 and TRBJ2-3 gives the full variable domain: KAGVTQTPRYLIKTRGQQVTLSCSPISGHRSVSWYQQTPGQGLQFLFEYFSETQRNKGNFPGRFSGRQFSNSRSEMNVSTLELGDSALYLCASSWQEPHTDTQYFGPGTRLTVL.

The sample holds one count of this clone. The rearrangement links TRBV9 to TRBJ2-3, with TRBD2 matching 12 bases. Germline-derived CDR1 and CDR2 are SGDLS and YYNGEE. The CDR3 is 19 residues long. V gave up 0 bases and J gave up 0 bases; unmatched junction bases: 8. DNA of the CDR3: TGTGCCAGCAGCGTAGAAGGTGGACTAGCGGGGACCAGCACAGATACGCAGTATTTT. Amino acid sequence: CASSVEGGLAGTSTDTQYF.

The chain combines TRBV7-2 with TRBJ2-3, with TRBD2 identical over 10 bases. The CDR3 extends over 15 amino acids. With V trimmed by 7 bases and J by 1 base, 5 bases remained unmatched. Germline V CDR1 and CDR2: SGHTA, FQGNSA. In nucleotides, the CDR3 is TGTGCCAGCACCGAGCGGGGGGGCCGCACAGATACGCAGTATTTT. Translation: CASTERGGRTDTQYF.

J is TRBJ2-5 and V is TRBV19, with a weak D call TRBD2 (5 bases). The CDR3 extends over 14 amino acids. CDR1 is LNHDA, CDR2 SQIVND, per germline (reference sequence). Trimming shortened V by 6 bases and J by 4 bases, and 15 bases separated the two germline ends. The CDR3 protein is CASRGSTTRETQYF. The CDR3 DNA reads as TGTGCCAGTAGAGGATCGACTACGAGAGAGACCCAGTACTTC.

The genes are TRBV5-4 and TRBJ2-2, with a weak D call TRBD2 (5 bases). Germline assignment: CDR1 SGHNT and CDR2 YYREEE (reference sequence). V was cut by 1 base and J by 0 bases, with 10 bases left in between. This CDR3 comprises 16 residues. CDR3 nucleotide sequence: TGTGCCAGCAGCTTGTCTCCAGCGGCGAACACCGGGGAGCTGTTTTTT. Its protein is CASSLSPAANTGELFF. Variable domain in full (rest from reference TRBV5-4 and TRBJ2-2): ETGVTQSPTHLIKTRGQQVTLRCSSQSGHNTVSWYQQALGQGPQFIFQYYREEENGRGNFPPRFSGLQFPNYSSELNVNALELDDSALYLCASSLSPAANTGELFFGEGSRLTVL.

This clone was found once. The gene calls are TRBV5-1 and TRBJ2-1, with 7 bases aligning to TRBD1. The germline V gene has CDR1 SGHRS and CDR2 YFSETQ. CDR3 length: 15 amino acids. V lost 0 bases, J lost 7 bases, and 7 bases stayed unmatched. The CDR3 DNA follows: TGCGCCAGCAGCTTGGAAGACAGGGAGAGGAATGAGCAGTTCTTC. It encodes CASSLEDRERNEQFF.

This CDR3 reads CASSPGVSTDTQYF. CDR3 in DNA: TGCGCCAGCAGCCCCGGGGTGAGCACAGATACGCAGTATTTT. The chain recombines TRBV5-1 with TRBJ2-3, with TRBD2 as a possible D gene (5 bases). V lost 4 bases to trimming and J lost 0 bases, with 9 bases between them. Germline CDR1 is SGHRS and CDR2 is YFSETQ. This CDR3 contains 14 residues.

The chain couples TRBV15 to TRBJ1-6; maybe TRBD1 (5 bases). Germline V gene lookup returns CDR1 LNHNV and CDR2 YYDKDF (reference sequence). This CDR3 is 14 amino acids long. Trimming shortened V by 5 bases and J by 6 bases, and 11 bases separated the two germline ends. The CDR3 coding sequence is TGTGCCACCAGCTCAGGGCAGCCTAATTCACCCCTCCACTTT. Translating it yields CATSSGQPNSPLHF. Looking up the rest from reference TRBV15 and TRBJ1-6 gives the full variable domain: DAMVIQNPRYQVTQFGKPVTLSCSQTLNHNVMYWYQQKSSQAPKLLFHYYDKDFNNEADTPDNFQSRRPNTSFCFLDIRSPGLGDTAMYLCATSSGQPNSPLHFGNGTRLTVT.

The chain couples TRBV7-9 to TRBJ1-5; the match to TRBD1 covers 9 bases. The CDR3 has 16 amino acids. The junction had 7 bases not matched to a gene; V was cut back by 5 bases and J by 2 bases. Germline assignment: CDR1 SEHNR and CDR2 FQNEAQ (reference sequence). The CDR3 here is CASSPVGQGRNQPQHF. CDR3 bases: TGTGCCAGCAGCCCCGTGGGACAGGGTCGCAATCAGCCCCAGCATTTT.

The chain is built from TRBV9 and TRBJ2-5; D unresolved. The CDR3 covers 14 residues. Germline values: CDR1 SGDLS, CDR2 YYNGEE. The germline V and J ends were trimmed by 0 bases and 4 bases, with 10 bases remaining between them. CDR3 loop: CASSVGGQRETQYF. CDR3 DNA: TGTGCCAGCAGCGTAGGAGGTCAAAGAGAGACCCAGTACTTC.

The V and J genes are TRBV6-7 and TRBJ2-4; TRBD1 aligns across 8 bases. TRBV6-7 is annotated as an ORF whose role is uncertain. With 6 bases clipped from V and 0 bases from J, the junction kept 7 bases outside the gene matches. The CDR3 contains 16 residues. The CDR3 DNA reads as TGTGCCAGCAGAGCCGACAGGGGACTAGCCAAAAACATTCAGTACTTC. It translates to CASRADRGLAKNIQYF.

This chain joins TRBV9 and TRBJ2-7; 10 bases map to TRBD1. Per the germline V gene, CDR1 is SGDLS and CDR2 is YYNGEE. The V and J ends lost 2 bases and 5 bases, in that order; junction bases with no gene match: 4. The CDR3 is 14 residues long. The CDR3 sequence is CASSVRTGGDEQYF. The CDR3 bases are TGTGCCAGCAGCGTCAGGACAGGGGGAGACGAGCAGTACTTC.

J is TRBJ1-5 and V is TRBV30, with unresolved D. CDR1 and CDR2 from the germline V gene are GTSNPN and SVGIG (reference sequence). Trimming left V 2 bases short and J 9 bases short, with 8 bases between. The CDR3 contains 11 residues. CDR3 sequence (DNA): TGTGCCTGGAGTACTGGTGGGCCCCAGCATTTT. It translates to CAWSTGGPQHF.

This rearrangement joins TRBV7-2 to TRBJ2-5; D is unresolved. This CDR3 has 13 amino acids. From germline, CDR1 is SGHTA and CDR2 FQGNSA. Trimming shortened V by 3 bases and J by 2 bases, and 7 bases separated the two germline ends. The CDR3 here is CASSFAGQETQYF. CDR3 coding DNA: TGTGCCAGCAGCTTTGCAGGACAAGAGACCCAGTACTTC.

The chain carries TRBV7-8 and TRBJ2-7; 10 nucleotides align to TRBD2. CDR3 length equals 18 residues. Germline loops: CDR1 SGHVS, CDR2 FQNEAQ. V gave up 5 bases and J gave up 0 bases; unmatched junction bases: 13. CDR3 DNA sequence: TGTGCCAGCAGCGCGAAGGGACTAGCGCAAACTCTCTCCTACGAGCAGTACTTC. Encoded protein: CASSAKGLAQTLSYEQYF.

V is TRBV11-2 and J is TRBJ2-7, with D tentatively TRBD2 (5 bases). V was trimmed by 5 bases and J by 6 bases, leaving 14 bases between them. Germline V gene lookup returns CDR1 SGHAT and CDR2 FQNNGV. The CDR3 is 13 residues long. The CDR3 DNA follows: TGTGCCAGCAGCCCACCCCTAGCCGGCGAGCAGTACTTC. Residues: CASSPPLAGEQYF.